What follows are 3 T cell receptor beta chains derived from one specimen sequenced in a study of blood T cell repertoires in COVID-19. The data were produced by immunoSEQ multiplex PCR, yet TCRdb's version contains in-frame clones alone and is incomplete. This sample has 250,000 to 350,000 clones, with around 87% found just once. The sample taken for sequencing was peripheral blood. The receptor set was obtained from a woman between 50 and 59 years old who had recovered from COVID-19.

This clone was observed a handful of times. The chain links TRBV7-9 to TRBJ1-2, with TRBD1 identical over 8 bases. CDR3 size: 13 residues. Trimming took 8 bases from V and 6 from J; bases not matched to a gene: 8. CDR1 is SEHNR and CDR2 is FQNEAQ in the germline V gene (reference sequence). Here the CDR3 DNA reads TGTGCCAGCGTACCAGGGGGCAGAGATGGCTACACCTTC. Amino acids: CASVPGGRDGYTF.

This clone showed up many times. The V and J genes are TRBV9 and TRBJ2-1, with 7 bases aligning to TRBD2. The germline V gene encodes CDR1 SGDLS and CDR2 YYNGEE. V lost 6 bases, J lost 5 bases, and 14 bases stayed unmatched. CDR3 size: 16 residues. DNA for the CDR3: TGTGCCAGCACCTTTGGGGGGGGACCTGGGGACAATGAGCAGTTCTTC. It specifies CASTFGGGPGDNEQFF.

This clone is a singleton in its sample. The genes are TRBV27 and TRBJ1-6; TRBD1 matches at 9 bases. CDR3 size: 14 residues. With 7 bases clipped from V and 9 bases from J, the junction kept 7 bases outside the gene matches. CDR1 MNHEY and CDR2 SMNVEV come from the germline V gene (reference sequence). CDR3 bases: TGTGCCAGCAAAGTGGGACAGGGAGGTTCACCCCTCCACTTT. This encodes CASKVGQGGSPLHF.